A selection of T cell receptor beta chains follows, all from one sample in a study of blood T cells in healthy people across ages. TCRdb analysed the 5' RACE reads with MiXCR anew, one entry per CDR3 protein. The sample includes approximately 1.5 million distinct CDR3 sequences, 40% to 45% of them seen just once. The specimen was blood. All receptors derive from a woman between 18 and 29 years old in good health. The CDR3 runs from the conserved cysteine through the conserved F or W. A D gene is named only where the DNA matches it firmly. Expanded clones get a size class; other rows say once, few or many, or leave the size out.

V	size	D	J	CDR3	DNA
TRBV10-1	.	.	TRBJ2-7	CASSEIRSLSSYEQYF	TGCGCCAGCAGTGAAATTAGGTCCCTGTCTAGCTACGAGCAGTACTTC
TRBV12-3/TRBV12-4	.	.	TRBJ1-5	CASSLGTHNQPQHF	TGTGCCAGCAGTTTAGGAACTCACAATCAGCCCCAGCATTTT
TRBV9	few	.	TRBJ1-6	CASSVGSLGISPLHF	TGTGCCAGCAGCGTAGGTAGTCTTGGGATTTCACCCCTCCACTTT
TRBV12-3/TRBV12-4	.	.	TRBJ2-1	CASSLGLLNNEQFF	TGTGCCAGCAGTTTAGGACTTCTAAACAATGAGCAGTTCTTC
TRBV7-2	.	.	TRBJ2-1	CASSKASYNEQFF	TGTGCCAGCAGTAAGGCAAGTTACAATGAGCAGTTCTTC
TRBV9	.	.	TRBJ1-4	CASSRQGKSNEKLFF	TGTGCCAGCAGCAGGCAGGGGAAGTCTAATGAAAAACTGTTTTTT
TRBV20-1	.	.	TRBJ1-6	CSASPPGPAYNSPLHF	TGCAGTGCATCACCGCCGGGACCGGCCTATAATTCACCCCTCCACTTT
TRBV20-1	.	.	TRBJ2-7	CSARGRTAAYEQYF	TGCAGTGCTAGAGGGCGCACAGCCGCCTACGAGCAGTACTTC
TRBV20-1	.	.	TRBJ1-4	CSAREGASEKLFF	TGCAGTGCTAGAGAGGGGGCTAGTGAAAAACTGTTTTTT
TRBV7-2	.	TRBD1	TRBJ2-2	CASSLPRQGSTGELFF	TGTGCCAGCAGCTTACCCCGACAGGGATCTACCGGGGAGCTGTTTTTT
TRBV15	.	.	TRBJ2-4	CATSFPEGNIQYF	TGTGCCACCAGCTTCCCTGAGGGGAACATTCAGTACTTC
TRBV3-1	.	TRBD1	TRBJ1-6	CAGSQDSTGGRSPLHF	TGTGCCGGCAGCCAAGATTCGACAGGGGGGCGATCACCCCTCCACTTT
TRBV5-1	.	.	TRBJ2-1	CASSLALDLNEQFF	TGCGCCAGCAGCTTGGCTCTGGATCTCAATGAGCAGTTCTTC
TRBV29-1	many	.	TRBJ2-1	CSVERFEDYNEQFF	TGCAGCGTTGAAAGGTTCGAGGACTACAATGAGCAGTTCTTC
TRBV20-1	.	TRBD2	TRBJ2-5	CSARDTGGVGETQYF	TGCAGTGCTAGAGATACGGGGGGGGTAGGGGAGACCCAGTACTTC
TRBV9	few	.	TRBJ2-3	CASSAGGWSVDTQYF	TGTGCCAGCAGCGCCGGAGGATGGTCTGTTGATACGCAGTATTTT
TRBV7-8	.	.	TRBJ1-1	CASSLGVGSEAFF	TGTGCCAGCAGCTTAGGGGTTGGAAGCGAAGCTTTCTTT
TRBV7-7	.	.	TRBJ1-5	CASSIGVDQPQHF	TGTGCTAGCAGCATCGGGGTCGATCAGCCCCAGCATTTT
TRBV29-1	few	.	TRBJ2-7	CSVEREGEQYF	TGCAGCGTTGAAAGGGAAGGCGAGCAGTACTTC
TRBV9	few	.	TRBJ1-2	CASSGGETNYGYTF	TGTGCCAGCAGTGGAGGGGAGACTAACTATGGCTACACCTTC
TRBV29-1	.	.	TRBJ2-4	CSVESGRDIQYF	TGCAGCGTTGAATCCGGGAGAGACATTCAGTACTTC
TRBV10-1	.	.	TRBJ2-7	CASREGRSDEQYF	TGCGCCAGCAGGGAGGGGAGATCTGACGAGCAGTACTTC
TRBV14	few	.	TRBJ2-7	CASSQDLGREQYF	TGTGCCAGCAGCCAAGATCTTGGGAGGGAGCAGTACTTC
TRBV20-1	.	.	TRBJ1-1	CSARGVRGDTEAFF	TGCAGTGCTAGGGGGGTCCGGGGGGACACTGAAGCTTTCTTT
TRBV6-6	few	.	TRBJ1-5	CASSPKGGPNQPQHF	TGTGCCAGCAGTCCAAAAGGGGGGCCCAATCAGCCCCAGCATTTT
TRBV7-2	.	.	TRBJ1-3	CASSLDYRAGNTIYF	TGTGCCAGCAGCTTAGATTACAGGGCCGGAAACACCATATATTTT
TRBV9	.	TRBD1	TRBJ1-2	CASSVSRGSYGYTF	TGTGCCAGCAGCGTAAGCAGGGGGAGCTATGGCTACACCTTC
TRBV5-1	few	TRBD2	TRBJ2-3	CASSLGLAGVGDTQYF	TGCGCCAGCAGCTTGGGACTAGCGGGAGTTGGAGATACGCAGTATTTT
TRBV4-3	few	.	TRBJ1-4	CASSQNQGVNEKLFF	TGCGCCAGCAGCCAGAACCAGGGAGTTAATGAAAAACTGTTTTTT
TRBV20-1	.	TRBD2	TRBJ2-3	CSATPSGEGDTQYF	TGCAGTGCTACGCCTAGCGGGGAAGGGGATACGCAGTATTTT
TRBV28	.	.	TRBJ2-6	CASSLVLRLGVSGANVLTF	TGTGCCAGCAGTTTAGTGTTGAGGCTCGGGGTCTCTGGGGCCAACGTCCTGACTTTC
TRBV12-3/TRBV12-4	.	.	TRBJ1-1	CASSTYDSEAFF	TGTGCCAGCAGCACCTACGACAGTGAAGCTTTCTTT
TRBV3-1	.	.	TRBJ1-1	CASSRQTGMNTEAFF	TGTGCCAGCAGCAGACAGACCGGGATGAACACTGAAGCTTTCTTT
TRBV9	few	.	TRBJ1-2	CASSVRSGGYTF	TGTGCCAGCAGCGTACGATCCGGGGGCTACACCTTC
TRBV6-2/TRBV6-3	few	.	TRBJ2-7	CASKSTGAYEQYF	TGTGCCAGCAAATCTACAGGAGCCTACGAGCAGTACTTC
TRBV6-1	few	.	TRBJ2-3	CASSAGTPPDTQYF	TGTGCCAGCAGTGCCGGGACCCCCCCAGATACGCAGTATTTT
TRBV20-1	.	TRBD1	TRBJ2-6	CSAGQGNYGANVLTF	TGCAGTGCTGGACAGGGTAATTATGGGGCCAACGTCCTGACTTTC
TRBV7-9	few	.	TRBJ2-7	CASSLSYAEQYF	TGTGCCAGCAGCTTATCTTATGCCGAGCAGTACTTC
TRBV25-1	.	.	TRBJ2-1	CASSEIVRNEQFF	TGTGCCAGCAGTGAAATCGTTAGGAATGAGCAGTTCTTC
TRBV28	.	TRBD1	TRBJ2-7	CASTNRGREQYF	TGTGCCAGCACCAATAGGGGGCGGGAGCAGTACTTC
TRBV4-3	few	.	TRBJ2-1	CAGSRLRSVDEQFF	TGCGCCGGCAGTCGACTACGTAGCGTCGATGAGCAGTTCTTC
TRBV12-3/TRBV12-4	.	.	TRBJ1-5	CASSLSLELQHF	TGTGCCAGCAGTTTATCCTTGGAGCTCCAGCATTTT
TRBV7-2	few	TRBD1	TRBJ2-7	CASSYQTGDYEQYF	TGTGCCAGCAGCTATCAGACAGGGGACTACGAGCAGTACTTC
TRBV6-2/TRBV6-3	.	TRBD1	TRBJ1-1	CACNTGGFTEAFF	TGTGCCTGCAATACAGGGGGCTTCACTGAAGCTTTCTTT
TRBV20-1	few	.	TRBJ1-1	CSARDRILGRTISSGEAFF	TGCAGTGCTAGAGATAGGATCTTAGGAAGAACTATTTCTTCCGGTGAAGCTTTCTTT
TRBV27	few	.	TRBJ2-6	CASSYDKGFYGANVLTF	TGTGCCAGCAGTTACGACAAGGGCTTCTATGGGGCCAACGTCCTGACTTTC
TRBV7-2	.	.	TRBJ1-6	CASSDSPGGSPLHF	TGTGCCAGCAGCGACTCCCCGGGGGGTTCACCCCTCCACTTT
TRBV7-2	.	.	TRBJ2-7	CASSSNYNEQYF	TGTGCCAGCAGCTCAAATTACAATGAGCAGTACTTC
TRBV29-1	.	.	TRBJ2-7	CSVLGLYEQYF	TGCAGCGTTCTGGGCCTCTACGAGCAGTACTTC
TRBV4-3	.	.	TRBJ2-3	CASSPQYSGTDTQYF	TGCGCCAGCAGCCCGCAATACTCAGGGACAGATACGCAGTATTTT
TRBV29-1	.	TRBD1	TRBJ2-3	CSEQGLADTQYF	TGCAGCGAACAGGGGCTTGCTGATACGCAGTATTTT
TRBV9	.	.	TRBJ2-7	CASSAGHGASEQYF	TGTGCCAGCAGCGCAGGACATGGGGCCTCCGAGCAGTACTTC
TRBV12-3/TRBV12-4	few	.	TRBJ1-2	CASSFRPVHGYTF	TGTGCCAGCAGTTTCCGGCCCGTCCATGGCTACACCTTC